Shown below are 22 T cell receptor beta chains from a single sample sequenced in a study of glioma-infiltrating T cells after dendritic cell vaccination. Time point indicated: after dendritic cell vaccination, including at tumor progression/relapse. Produced via immunoSEQ multiplex PCR; TCRdb's table is partial and in-frame only. The profile shows approximately 93,000 clones, around 84% of them singletons. The input for sequencing was blood, taken after dendritic cell vaccination. The receptors come from a human donor with glioblastoma.

The chain is built from TRBV4-1 and TRBJ1-2; D is undetermined. Germline assignment: CDR1 MGHRA and CDR2 YSYEKL. The V gene lost 4 bases and the J gene lost 8 bases, with 14 bases spanning the gap. CDR3 length: 13 residues. The CDR3 coding sequence is TGCGCCAGCAGCCCCCCATCGGGGAACGGCTACACCTTC. This codes for CASSPPSGNGYTF.

The chain is built from TRBV6-5 and TRBJ2-7; TRBD1 might be the D (5 bases). The CDR3 extends over 13 amino acids. In germline, CDR1 is MNHEY, CDR2 SVGAGI. The V end was cut by 2 bases, the J end by 2 bases, with 7 bases between. The CDR3 sequence is CASSYGQTYEQYF. Written as DNA, the CDR3 is TGTGCCAGCAGTTACGGACAAACCTACGAGCAGTACTTC.

This clone was counted a few times. The chain uses TRBV6-6 and TRBJ2-5; 10 bases agree with TRBD2. With V trimmed by 5 bases and J by 1 base, 4 bases remained unmatched. CDR1 is MNHNY, CDR2 SVGAGI, per germline (reference sequence). This CDR3 is built from 15 residues. The CDR3 nucleotides read TGTGCCAGCAGTAAGCTAGCGGGAGCCCAAGAGACCCAGTACTTC. This encodes CASSKLAGAQETQYF.

V is TRBV7-2 and J is TRBJ2-7; 8 bases fit TRBD1. Trimming removed 5 bases from V and 0 bases from J; junction bases left unmatched: 12. The CDR3 is 17 residues long. Per germline, CDR1 SGHTA and CDR2 FQGNSA. CDR3 DNA sequence: TGTGCCAGCAGCCCGCCTCTCGGACAGGGAATCTCCTACGAGCAGTACTTC. Its protein is CASSPPLGQGISYEQYF.

About this clone itself: The sample has other DNA sequences that encode this CDR3 too. The chain uses TRBV5-1 and TRBJ1-4, with a weak D call TRBD1 (5 bases). V lost 2 bases and J 2 bases, leaving 7 bases between the germline ends. The CDR3 contains 14 residues. The germline CDR1 and CDR2 sequences are SGHRS and YFSETQ. The CDR3 nucleotides are TGCGCCAGCAGCTTAACAGGCACTAATGAAAAACTGTTTTTT. This codes for CASSLTGTNEKLFF.

The V gene is TRBV6-5, the J gene TRBJ2-2, with a tentative D call TRBD1 (6 bases). CDR3 length: 14 amino acids. V was clipped by 7 bases and J by 1 base, with 10 bases between them. Germline V lookup: CDR1 MNHEY, CDR2 SVGAGI. DNA for the CDR3: TGTGCCAGCACTGGACAGAGGAACACCGGGGAGCTGTTTTTT. Its protein is CASTGQRNTGELFF.

This clone has a single count. The chain combines TRBV19 with TRBJ2-5; D is undetermined. The CDR3 contains 12 residues. Trimming left V 4 bases short and J 1 base short, with 4 bases between. CDR1 and CDR2 from the germline V gene are LNHDA and SQIVND (reference sequence). The CDR3 DNA is TGTGCCAGTAGTAACTTCCAAGAGACCCAGTACTTC. Translating gives CASSNFQETQYF.

The rearrangement links TRBV9 to TRBJ2-1; D gene ambiguous. Germline V CDR1 and CDR2: SGDLS, YYNGEE. The CDR3 is made up of 13 amino acids. The V and J ends lost 0 bases and 8 bases respectively, with 9 bases between them. The CDR3, as DNA: TGTGCCAGCAGCGTAGTCCGTACTGATGAGCAGTTCTTC. Its translation is CASSVVRTDEQFF.

The chain couples TRBV5-4 to TRBJ1-5; tentatively, D is TRBD1 (5 bases). Per the germline V gene, CDR1 is SGHNT and CDR2 is YYREEE (reference sequence). The ends were cut back, 4 bases at V and 2 bases at J, with 13 bases in the middle. The length of the CDR3 is 15 residues. CDR3: CASSAGGDGNQPQHF. CDR3 nucleotide sequence: TGTGCCAGCAGCGCGGGAGGGGATGGCAATCAGCCCCAGCATTTT.

The V and J genes are TRBV5-1 and TRBJ2-7; maybe TRBD1 (5 bases). The length of the CDR3 is 14 residues. V lost 4 bases, J lost 6 bases, and 17 bases lay in between. Germline V gene lookup returns CDR1 SGHRS and CDR2 YFSETQ. The CDR3 nucleotides are TGCGCCAGCAGCAACCAAGGGGTGTCTTTCGAGCAGTACTTC. As protein: CASSNQGVSFEQYF.

This rearrangement joins TRBV5-1 to TRBJ2-7, with TRBD2 matching over 8 bases. V lost 4 bases and J lost 0; bases outside the gene matches: 9. The germline CDR1 and CDR2 sequences are SGHRS and YFSETQ. This CDR3 region has 16 residues. The DNA for the CDR3 is TGCGCCAGCAGCAATCCATGGACTAGCAACTCCTACGAGCAGTACTTC. It yields the protein CASSNPWTSNSYEQYF.

Only one count was recorded for this clone. The chain couples TRBV30 to TRBJ2-7; unclear D gene. The CDR3 consists of 12 residues. Trimming cost V 2 bases and J 5 bases, with 10 bases left between them. Germline values: CDR1 GTSNPN, CDR2 SVGIG (reference sequence). The CDR3, as DNA: TGTGCCTGGAGTATGCGCGGAGACGAGCAGTACTTC. Its translation: CAWSMRGDEQYF.

The rearrangement uses TRBV25-1 and TRBJ2-2; no clear D gene. V was cut by 1 base and J by 2 bases, with 5 bases left in between. There are 14 residues in the CDR3. Germline assignment: CDR1 MGHDK and CDR2 SYGVNS. The CDR3 sequence is CASSEFTNTGELFF. CDR3 nucleotides: TGTGCCAGCAGTGAATTCACTAACACCGGGGAGCTGTTTTTT.

This rearrangement joins TRBV15 to TRBJ2-2; TRBD1 aligns across 10 bases. V dropped 9 bases and J dropped 3; count of bases not matched to a gene: 4. CDR3 length equals 14 residues. Germline V lookup: CDR1 LNHNV, CDR2 YYDKDF (reference sequence). The CDR3 nucleotides are TGTGCCACTGACAGGGGGCTAGACACCGGGGAGCTGTTTTTT. As protein: CATDRGLDTGELFF.

The CDR3 DNA follows: TGTGCCAGCAGCCCAACTAGCGGGGAAAACACCGGGGAGCTGTTTTTT. It specifies CASSPTSGENTGELFF. This sequence joins TRBV9 and TRBJ2-2; 10 bases match TRBD2. V lost 4 bases and J lost 2; bases outside the gene matches: 5. The CDR3 length is 16 residues. From germline, CDR1 is SGDLS and CDR2 YYNGEE.

V gene TRBV15 combines with J gene TRBJ1-2; 9 nucleotides match TRBD1. With 4 bases clipped from V and 4 bases from J, the junction kept 7 bases outside the gene matches. This CDR3 has 15 amino acids. The germline V gene encodes CDR1 LNHNV and CDR2 YYDKDF (reference sequence). In DNA form, the CDR3 reads TGTGCCACCAGCATCGAACAGGGGGCAGCCTATGGCTACACCTTC. It specifies CATSIEQGAAYGYTF.

The chain is built from TRBV4-1 and TRBJ1-1; 9 positions match TRBD1. The CDR3 extends over 16 amino acids. J was trimmed by 5 bases and V by 4 bases; bases with no gene match: 11. Germline CDR1 and CDR2: MGHRA and YSYEKL. CDR3 nucleotide sequence: TGCGCCAGCAGCCGCCAGCCCACAGGGGGCGAGACTGAAGCTTTCTTT. It yields the protein CASSRQPTGGETEAFF.

V gene TRBV5-1 combines with J gene TRBJ2-1; 8 bases fit TRBD1. The CDR3 length is 11 residues. Germline CDR1 reads SGHRS; CDR2 reads YFSETQ. With 6 bases clipped from V and 8 bases from J, the junction kept 1 base outside the gene matches. Here the CDR3 DNA reads TGCGCCAGCATACAGGGGGATGAGCAGTTCTTC. It encodes CASIQGDEQFF.

The J gene is TRBJ1-5, the V gene TRBV29-1; no clear D gene. The CDR3 totals 11 residues. V shed 4 bases and J shed 4 bases, with 5 bases lying between them. Germline assignment: CDR1 SQVTM and CDR2 ANQGSEA. Here the CDR3 reads CSVGGNQPQHF. The DNA of the CDR3 is TGCAGCGTTGGCGGGAATCAGCCCCAGCATTTT.

The rearrangement joins TRBV10-3 to TRBJ2-5, with a tentative D call TRBD1 (6 bases). Germline CDR1 and CDR2: ENHRY and SYGVKD. V lost 4 bases, J lost 2 bases, and 14 bases lay in between. CDR3 size: 15 residues. The CDR3 region is CAISGGLIPQETQYF. The CDR3, as DNA: TGTGCCATCAGTGGGGGGCTGATCCCGCAAGAGACCCAGTACTTC.

This rearrangement joins TRBV5-1 to TRBJ2-7; 9 nucleotides align to TRBD1. Germline V gives CDR1 SGHRS, CDR2 YFSETQ. This CDR3 is 14 amino acids long. The V and J ends lost 6 bases and 2 bases, in that order; junction bases with no gene match: 6. In DNA form, the CDR3 reads TGCGCCAGCAAGCGGACAGGGGTGGCCTACGAGCAGTACTTC. This gives the protein CASKRTGVAYEQYF.

The chain is built from TRBV7-9 and TRBJ2-3; 10 bases match TRBD2. The CDR3 sequence is 16 residues long. Losses at the gene ends were 5 bases for V and 0 bases for J; bases not matched to a gene: 5. Germline CDR1 reads SEHNR; CDR2 reads FQNEAQ (reference sequence). The CDR3 DNA sequence: TGTGCCAGCAGCATGGGACTAGCGACGAGCACAGATACGCAGTATTTT. Encoded protein: CASSMGLATSTDTQYF.